The entry below gives a single TCR beta chain sequence along with its context. This clonotype came up a few times. The antigen it binds to is not known. No much larger clone exists at a distance of one base, and base qualities are not known. The data are from a study of early T cells in non-severe SARS-CoV-2 infection (dated by TCRdb to the early 2020s). In terms of the full investigation: Because TCR sequencing relied on bulk RNA taken from unsorted whole blood, pairing of alpha and beta chains was not possible. Broader findings and caveats from the paper: Matching against VDJdb was skewed toward anti-spike CD8 responses, likely underestimated virus-specific expansions, and missed private and CD4 specificities.

Receptor amplification or capture employed 5' RACE. Sequencing instrument: NextSeq 500. To correct for sequencing error and PCR bias, the TCR library protocol tagged individual cDNA molecules with unique molecular identifiers. TCR alpha and beta chains were both sequenced, and the abundances of alpha and beta sequences in each sample were closely correlated with each other. On the authors' methods: V gene, J gene and CDR3 annotation of TCR sequences was performed with Decombinator V4. TCRs were defined as expanded if a significant change between any two time points was detected under a Poisson model with p below 0.0001. Abundances of TCRs were expressed as counts per million after normalisation to the total number of TCRs sequenced in each sample. TRAV1-2 paired with TRAJ12, TRAJ20 or TRAJ33 defined MAIT TCRs, while TRAV10 paired with TRAJ18 defined iNKT TCRs. A search of VDJdb, accessed on 1 November 2021, was run for TCRs annotated to CMV, EBV and SARS-CoV-2, with TCRs annotated for multiple antigens excluded. TCRdb trimmed the raw reads at Q25, called clones with MiXCR and kept productive beta chains. When rows share a CDR3 protein, they turn into one entry using the most common DNA and genes. The V and J calls follow TCRdb's processing rather than the paper's. The sample contains over 50,000 distinct CDR3 sequences, around 8.3% of them found a single time. Roughly a tenth of the sample is taken by the ten largest.

Relative to germline, V is 4 bases shorter and J is 2 bases shorter, with 11 bases between their ends. The CDR3 spans 14 residues, from the cysteine through the phenylalanine. Just CDR3 DNA is preserved here, 42 bases in frame from base 1. The study was a case-control design nested within a healthcare worker cohort in London, UK, with weekly nasopharyngeal swab PCR tests and blood sampling. Healthcare workers were recruited between 23 and 31 March 2020, during the week of the UK lockdown, and were followed weekly for up to roughly 15 weeks. Recombination connected TRBV12-3 or TRBV12-4 to TRBJ2-5, with a weak D call of TRBD1 (6 bases match). The source is an adult who was a healthcare worker with PCR-confirmed SARS-CoV-2 infection or an uninfected control (not recorded which). This specimen consisted of whole blood, obtained at baseline. The DNA reads TGTGCCAGCAGTTCTCGGACAGTTCAAGAGACCCAGTACTTC. This codes for CASSSRTVQETQYF.